This passage covers 27 T cell receptor beta chains from one sample sequenced in a study of tumor-infiltrating lymphocytes in primary liver carcinoma. A constant-region primer primed TCR beta cDNA synthesis from around 500 ng of total RNA. Employing slightly modified ARM-PCR, three nested multiplex PCR rounds were run, and these gave rise to the TCR beta libraries. Researchers ran the first two PCR rounds for 9 to 10 cycles each with TRBV1-TRBV30 forward primers and a C-beta reverse primer. Using its own MiXCR run on the multiplex PCR reads, TCRdb lists one record per CDR3 protein. The table includes roughly 49,000 distinct CDR3 sequences, less than 75% detected once. RNA and DNA were co-extracted from around 20-30 mg of unsorted bulk tissue. Material for sequencing was liver tumor tissue from sampling region 5. As for subset: tumor region T5, tumor centre. The receptors were gathered from a man in his forties with primary liver carcinoma and hepatitis B virus infection.

The table lists this clonotype with a few counts. CDR3 amino acids: CASSPTTTSGSEETQYF. CDR3 bases: TGTGCCAGCAGCCCTACTACGACTAGCGGGAGTGAAGAGACCCAGTACTTC. The chain combines TRBV11-2 with TRBJ2-5; 12 positions agree with TRBD2. V was pared by 5 bases and J by 3 bases, with 10 bases of the junction left unmatched. CDR3 length equals 17 residues. Germline V gives CDR1 SGHAT, CDR2 FQNNGV. The full variable domain, its missing parts supplied by reference TRBV11-2 and TRBJ2-5, is EAGVAQSPRYKIIEKRQSVAFWCNPISGHATLYWYQQILGQGPKLLIQFQNNGVVDDSQLPKDRFSAERLKGVDSTLKIQPAKLEDSAVYLCASSPTTTSGSEETQYFGPGTRLLVL.

Note on this clonotype: One end of the junction does not line up with germline, which may come from a read error. The V call is TRBV6-5, the J call TRBJ2-7, with TRBD1 identical over 7 bases. This CDR3 is 14 amino acids long. Germline V gene sequence: CDR1 MNHEY, CDR2 SVGAGI. CDR3 bases: TGTGCCAGCAGTCGGGACAGTGGAGATTACGAGCTGTACTTC. Residues: CASSRDSGDYELYF.

Concerning this clonotype: The CDR3 ends on some other residue instead of the conserved phenylalanine or tryptophan, so this is likely a read error. The J gene is TRBJ2-7, the V gene TRBV11-2; 9 bases map to TRBD2. The germline gives CDR1 SGHAT, CDR2 FQNNGV. The CDR3 is made up of 14 amino acids. The CDR3 DNA follows: TGTGCCGGCAGCATAGCGGGAGACTACTACGAGCAGTACCTC. Translating it yields CAGSIAGDYYEQYL.

The V gene is TRBV4-1, the J gene TRBJ2-7, with 7 nucleotides matching TRBD2. CDR3 length equals 16 residues. Germline loops: CDR1 MGHRA, CDR2 YSYEKL. V trimming: 3 bases; J trimming: 0 bases; junction bases outside the gene matches: 8. The CDR3 bases are TGCGCCAGCAGCCATGATCCAGGCGGGAGCTCCTACGAGCAGTACTTC. Residues: CASSHDPGGSSYEQYF.

This clonotype was counted at least ten times. The CDR3 protein is CASSLDLRGWDTQYF. CDR3 coding DNA: TGTGCCAGCAGTTTAGATCTGCGGGGTTGGGATACGCAGTATTTT. The chain carries TRBV12-3 or TRBV12-4 and TRBJ2-3; TRBD2 is a possible D gene (6 bases). V lost 1 base, J lost 6 bases, and 14 bases lay in between. The CDR3 has 15 amino acids.

On this clonotype: One end of the junction fails to match germline, which may point to a read error. The chain combines TRBV11-1 with TRBJ2-7; D not resolved. Germline CDR1 is SGHAT and CDR2 is FQDESV (reference sequence). This CDR3 is built from 13 residues. This chain's CDR3 is CACSLRSPYEQYF. CDR3 bases: TGTGCCTGCAGCTTAAGGTCGCCGTACGAGCAGTACTTC.

Of note for this clonotype: Germline and junction disagree at one end, which may indicate a read error. V and J are TRBV6-2 or TRBV6-3 and TRBJ2-7, with a tentative D call TRBD2 (5 bases). CDR1 is MNHEY and CDR2 is SVGEGT in the germline V gene. The CDR3 has 15 residues. In DNA form, the CDR3 reads TGTGCCAGCAATTACGGAGCTAGTGGGAGTATCGAGCAGTACTTC. It translates to CASNYGASGSIEQYF.

A note on this clonotype: The junction differs from germline at one of its ends, possibly a read error. The chain links TRBV5-5 to TRBJ2-5, with 11 bases fitting TRBD1. The CDR3 contains 17 residues. The germline CDR1 and CDR2 sequences are SGHKS and YYEKEE (reference sequence). The chain's CDR3 is CTSSSGQGVRPLETQYF. The CDR3 region has the DNA TGTACCAGCAGCTCGGGACAGGGGGTCCGTCCCCTCGAGACCCAGTACTTC.

This rearrangement joins TRBV12-3 or TRBV12-4 to TRBJ2-1; no definite D call. V was trimmed by 0 bases and J by 10 bases, leaving 16 bases between them. The CDR3 loop spans 15 amino acids. The CDR3 is CASSLAGAFGREQFF. CDR3 nucleotides: TGTGCCAGCAGTTTAGCGGGCGCCTTCGGGCGGGAGCAGTTCTTC.

On this clonotype itself: The junction does not match germline at one end; this may be a read error. The rearrangement uses TRBV28 and TRBJ1-5, with D uncertain. The CDR3 extends over 12 amino acids. CDR1 and CDR2 (germline): MDHEN, SYDVKM. CDR3 nucleotide sequence: TGTACCAGCACCCCCTCCCGCGGGCCCCAACATTTT. It specifies CTSTPSRGPQHF.

Remarks on this clonotype: This may be a read error: a much more frequent sequence differs by one nucleotide. The J gene is TRBJ1-4, the V gene TRBV2; 7 bases match TRBD1. With V trimmed by 9 bases and J by 2 bases, 6 bases remained unmatched. Germline CDR1 SNHLY, CDR2 FYNNEI. The CDR3 contains 14 residues. CDR3 region: CARRGTVTNEKLFF. The CDR3 bases are TGTGCCAGAAGGGGGACAGTGACTAATGAAAAACTGTTTTTT.

The count of this clonotype is one. Mismatch with germline at one junction end may stem from a read error. The gene calls are TRBV7-8 and TRBJ2-1; 11 nucleotides line up with TRBD1. Germline CDR1 and CDR2: SGHVS and FQNEAQ. CDR3 length: 16 residues. CDR3 amino acids: CTSSLPGDRGYNEQFF. CDR3 nucleotide sequence: TGTACCAGCAGTCTGCCCGGGGACAGGGGGTACAATGAGCAGTTCTTC.

The chain couples TRBV11-2 to TRBJ2-5; TRBD2 might be the D (6 bases). Germline CDR1 and CDR2: SGHAT and FQNNGV. The length of the CDR3 is 16 residues. Between the trimmed V and J ends, which lost 9 bases and 0 bases, there was a span of 20 bases. The DNA for the CDR3 is TGTGCCAGTAGATTCCCGGGACTCGGCCACCAAGAGACCCAGTACTTC. Translation: CASRFPGLGHQETQYF.

CDR3 in DNA: TGTGCCAGCAGTATAGAGAGGTTTCAGCCCCAGCATTTT. Its translation is CASSIERFQPQHF. V and J are TRBV2 and TRBJ1-5; D is ambiguous. V gave up 5 bases and J gave up 6 bases, with 11 bases separating them. Looked up from germline, CDR1 is SNHLY and CDR2 is FYNNEI. This CDR3 has 13 residues.

CDR3: CASNLGLAQCNEQFF. The CDR3 DNA is TGTGCCAGTAACTTAGGTTTAGCCCAATGCAATGAGCAGTTCTTC. The chain is built from TRBV11-1 and TRBJ2-1; D is ambiguous. In germline, CDR1 is SGHAT, CDR2 FQDESV (reference sequence). Deletions cut 9 bases from V and 6 bases from J, with 21 bases between. The CDR3 contains 15 residues.

Comment on this clonotype: The conserved final phenylalanine or tryptophan is absent from the CDR3, which likely points to a read error. This rearrangement joins TRBV7-3 to TRBJ2-7; either TRBD1 or TRBD2 may supply D (6 bases each). V lost 7 bases and J 10 bases, leaving 14 bases between the germline ends. The CDR3 is 11 amino acids. From germline, CDR1 is SGHTA and CDR2 FQGTGA. CDR3 DNA sequence: TGTGCCAGCAATCGGGGGCGCCCTCAGTACCTC. Amino acids: CASNRGRPQYL.

The chain recombines TRBV7-2 with TRBJ1-3; no clear D. V was cut by 11 bases and J by 0 bases, with 14 bases left in between. This CDR3 region has 14 residues. Germline V gene lookup returns CDR1 SGHTA and CDR2 FQGNSA. The CDR3 DNA reads TGTGCCGGCAAATCACTTGGCTCTGGAAACACCATATATTTT. It encodes CAGKSLGSGNTIYF.

As concerns this clonotype: Compared with germline, one end of the junction differs, possibly owing to a read error. V and J are TRBV11-1 and TRBJ2-7; D call uncertain. The CDR3 length is 13 residues. Germline CDR1 reads SGHAT; CDR2 reads FQDESV (reference sequence). CDR3: CDSSLQCGSGQYF. DNA of the CDR3: TGTGACAGCAGCCTTCAATGTGGGTCCGGGCAGTACTTC.

Of note for this clonotype: Its ends do not fully match the called genes, so a read error is possible. The V call is TRBV5-4, the J call TRBJ2-7; TRBD2 matches at 10 bases. CDR1 and CDR2 from the germline V gene are SGHNT and YYREEE (reference sequence). The CDR3 runs to 15 residues. Here the CDR3 DNA reads TGTGTCAGCAGCCCAGGACTAGCGGTAACCTACGAGCAGCACTTT. Its translation: CVSSPGLAVTYEQHF.

Note on this clonotype: At one of its ends the junction is not consistent with the germline gene, which may arise from a read error. This sequence joins TRBV11-2 and TRBJ1-1, with no clear D. The CDR3 sequence is 14 residues long. Per germline, CDR1 SGHAT and CDR2 FQNNGV. The CDR3 region has the DNA TGTGCCAACAGCTTAGAGTACGGCGTCTCTGAAGCTTTCTTT. The encoded protein is CANSLEYGVSEAFF.

As concerns this clonotype: Since a much larger clone is just one base distant, this may be a read error. The rearrangement joins TRBV18 to TRBJ1-1; D is perhaps TRBD1 (5 bases). In germline, CDR1 is KGHSH, CDR2 LQKENI. The CDR3 has 12 residues. Written as DNA, the CDR3 is TGTGCCAGCTCACCGGACAACACTGGAGCTTTCTTT. Encoded protein: CASSPDNTGAFF.

Concerning this clonotype itself: The junction departs from germline at one end; a sequencing error may be responsible. The genes are TRBV29-1 and TRBJ2-1; D unclear. CDR3 length equals 10 residues. From germline, CDR1 is SQVTM and CDR2 ANQGSEA. The CDR3 spells CSGLDDEQFF. In nucleotides, the CDR3 is TGCAGCGGATTGGACGATGAACAGTTCTTC.

CDR3 region: CSARRRTGDLYSNQPQHF. CDR3 bases: TGCAGTGCTAGAAGGAGGACAGGCGACCTCTATAGCAATCAGCCCCAGCATTTT. The J gene is TRBJ1-5, the V gene TRBV20-1, with 7 bases that match TRBD1. From germline, CDR1 is DFQATT and CDR2 SNEGSKA (reference sequence). Trimming took 2 bases from V and 0 from J; bases not matched to a gene: 13. The CDR3 has 18 residues.

The CDR3 reads CASSVGDRDYEQYF. CDR3 sequence (DNA): TGTGCCAGCAGCGTAGGAGACAGAGACTACGAGCAGTACTTC. This chain connects TRBV9 to TRBJ2-7; D is perhaps TRBD1 (5 bases). The germline CDR1 and CDR2 sequences are SGDLS and YYNGEE. The V end lost 0 bases, the J end lost 3 bases, and 10 bases lay between the germline ends. The CDR3 is made up of 14 amino acids.

As concerns this clonotype: The junction differs from germline at one of its ends, possibly a read error. The V call is TRBV2, the J call TRBJ2-1; D perhaps matches TRBD1 (7 bases). CDR1 is SNHLY, CDR2 FYNNEI, per germline. This CDR3 comprises 14 residues. The CDR3 loop reads CASSLREWDSEQFF. DNA of the CDR3: TGTGCCAGCAGTCTCCGGGAGTGGGACAGTGAGCAGTTCTTT. The full variable domain, rest sourced from reference TRBV2 and TRBJ2-1, is EPEVTQTPSHQVTQMGQEVILRCVPISNHLYFYWYRQILGQKVEFLVSFYNNEISEKSEIFDDQFSVERPDGSNFTLKIRSTKLEDSAMYFCASSLREWDSEQFFGPGTRLTVL.

This clonotype was seen ten or more times. CDR3 nucleotide sequence: TGTGCCAGCAGTTTTGGAGGAAAAAACATTCAGTACTTC. Encoded protein: CASSFGGKNIQYF. The chain is built from TRBV12-3 or TRBV12-4 and TRBJ2-4, with a tentative D call TRBD2 (5 bases). The CDR3 totals 13 residues. V lost 3 bases to trimming and J lost 4 bases, with 7 bases between them.

Concerning this clonotype: A read error is likely, as this CDR3 ends without the conserved phenylalanine or tryptophan. The chain links TRBV10-3 to TRBJ1-1, with TRBD1 matching over 7 bases. The CDR3 totals 13 residues. Germline V CDR1 and CDR2: ENHRY, SYGVKD. The CDR3 DNA reads TGTGCCATCAGTGATGACAGGGCCACTAAAGCTTTCCTT. It codes for CAISDDRATKAFL.